The subject of this entry is one T cell receptor (beta chain). The sample belongs to a study of OX40 agonist ivuxolimab in advanced cancers. From germline, CDR1 is LNHDA and CDR2 SQIVND (reference sequence). Trimming shortened V by 1 base and J by 3 bases, and 9 bases separated the two germline ends. The CDR3 covers 14 residues. TCRdb keeps only in-frame clones here, not all; method: immunoSEQ multiplex PCR. The data contain some 49,000 clones, roughly 85% of them singletons. The sample was CD4+ or CD8+ T cells sorted from blood, taken in a trial of the OX40 agonist ivuxolimab. The chain recombines TRBV19 with TRBJ1-1; D is ambiguous. The receptor comes from an adult with an advanced solid tumor such as melanoma, head and neck, liver or kidney cancer. In nucleotides, the CDR3 is TGTGCCAGTAGTATAGTTGCAGACCACACTGAAGCTTTCTTT. It yields the protein CASSIVADHTEAFF. Based on the CDR3 plus reference TRBV19 and TRBJ1-1, the full variable domain is DGGITQSPKYLFRKEGQNVTLSCEQNLNHDAMYWYRQDPGQGLRLIYYSQIVNDFQKGDIAEGYSVSREKKESFPLTVTSAQKNPTAFYLCASSIVADHTEAFFGQGTRLTVV.